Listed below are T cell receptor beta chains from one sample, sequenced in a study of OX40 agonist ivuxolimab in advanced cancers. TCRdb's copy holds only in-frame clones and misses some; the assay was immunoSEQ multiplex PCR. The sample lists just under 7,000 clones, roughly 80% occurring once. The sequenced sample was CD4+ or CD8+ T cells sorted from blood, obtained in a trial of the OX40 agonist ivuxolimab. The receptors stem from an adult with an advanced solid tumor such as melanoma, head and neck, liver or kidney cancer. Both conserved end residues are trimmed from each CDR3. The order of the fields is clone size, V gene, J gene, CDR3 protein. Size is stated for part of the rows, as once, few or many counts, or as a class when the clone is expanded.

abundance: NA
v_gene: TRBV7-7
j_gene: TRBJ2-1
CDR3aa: ASSLGDLPYNEQF

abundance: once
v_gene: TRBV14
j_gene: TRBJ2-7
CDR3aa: ASSQADWFTGEQY

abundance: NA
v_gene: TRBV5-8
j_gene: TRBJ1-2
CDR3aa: ASSLSGTGAMIHYGYT

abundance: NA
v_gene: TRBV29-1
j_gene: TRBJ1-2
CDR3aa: SAEGGRSYGYT

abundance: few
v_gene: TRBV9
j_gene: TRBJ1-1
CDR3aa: ASSVALGTEAF

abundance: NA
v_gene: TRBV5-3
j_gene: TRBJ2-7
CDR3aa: ASSLGTWEQY

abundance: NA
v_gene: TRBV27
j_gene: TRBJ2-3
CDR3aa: ASSLGVSTDTQY

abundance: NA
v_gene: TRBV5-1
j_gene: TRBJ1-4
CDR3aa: ASSLGTGQGASNEKLF

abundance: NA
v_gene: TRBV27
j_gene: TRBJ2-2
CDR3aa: ASSWLGNGELF

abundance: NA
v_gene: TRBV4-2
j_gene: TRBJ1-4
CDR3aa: ASSLNPAENKGEKLF

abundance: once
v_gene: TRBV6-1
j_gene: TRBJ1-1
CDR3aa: ASSEGWQLNTEAF

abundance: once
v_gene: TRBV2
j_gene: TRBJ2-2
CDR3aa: ASISDIGGSTLGELF

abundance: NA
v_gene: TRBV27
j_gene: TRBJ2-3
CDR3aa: ASSLLAGALDTQY

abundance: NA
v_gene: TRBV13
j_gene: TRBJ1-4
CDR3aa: ASSLGQAEGTNEKLF

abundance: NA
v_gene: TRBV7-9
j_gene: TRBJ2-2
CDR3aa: ASSPREGGNTGELF

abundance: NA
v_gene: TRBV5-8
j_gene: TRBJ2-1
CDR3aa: ASSRDRGLNEQF

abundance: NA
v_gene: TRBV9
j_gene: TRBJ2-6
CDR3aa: ASSSRVADAGANVLT

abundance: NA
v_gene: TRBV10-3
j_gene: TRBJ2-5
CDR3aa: AISEREETQY

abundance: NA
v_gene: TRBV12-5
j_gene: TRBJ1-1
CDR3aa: ASGNRDRGAEAF

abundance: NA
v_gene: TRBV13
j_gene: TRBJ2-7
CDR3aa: ASSLEEAGEAYEQY

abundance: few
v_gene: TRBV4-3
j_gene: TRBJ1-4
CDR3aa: ASSRTGSTNEKLF

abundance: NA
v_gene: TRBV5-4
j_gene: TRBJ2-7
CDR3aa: ASSLGYEQY

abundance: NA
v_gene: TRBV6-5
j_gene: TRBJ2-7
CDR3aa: ASSPPDTTYEQY

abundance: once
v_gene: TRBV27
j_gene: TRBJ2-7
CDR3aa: ASSLSGTVYEQY

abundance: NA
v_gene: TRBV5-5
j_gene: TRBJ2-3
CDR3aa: ASSLVAGFDWNTDTQY

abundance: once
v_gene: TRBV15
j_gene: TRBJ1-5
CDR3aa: ATSTAGKPQH

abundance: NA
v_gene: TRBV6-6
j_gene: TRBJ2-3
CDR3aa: ASSRGRKYTDTQY

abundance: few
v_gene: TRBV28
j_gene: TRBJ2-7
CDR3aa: ASSYRGPYEQY

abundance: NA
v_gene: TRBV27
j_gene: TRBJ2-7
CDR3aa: ASSLRPSGTYEQY

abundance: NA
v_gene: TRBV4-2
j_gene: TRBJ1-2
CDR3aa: ASSPQGVENT

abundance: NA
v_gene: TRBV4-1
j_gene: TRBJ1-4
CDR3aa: ASSQVYSPGREKLF

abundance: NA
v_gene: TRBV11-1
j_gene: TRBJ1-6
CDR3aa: ASSRSGNNSPLH

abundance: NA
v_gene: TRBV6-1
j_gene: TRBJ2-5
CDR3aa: ASSEDPGQIETQY

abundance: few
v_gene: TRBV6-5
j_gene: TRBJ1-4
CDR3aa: ASSQQGNANEKLF

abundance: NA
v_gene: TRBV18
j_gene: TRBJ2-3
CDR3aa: ASSPRGLAGGSTDTQY

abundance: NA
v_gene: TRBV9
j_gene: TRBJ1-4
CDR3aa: ASSVSSGNEKLF

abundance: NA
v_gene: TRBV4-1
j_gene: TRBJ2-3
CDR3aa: ASSLGAGTDTQY

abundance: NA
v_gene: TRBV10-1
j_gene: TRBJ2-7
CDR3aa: ASSLNRGRCYEQY

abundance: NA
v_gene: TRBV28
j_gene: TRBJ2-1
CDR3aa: ASSLIGGRFNEQF

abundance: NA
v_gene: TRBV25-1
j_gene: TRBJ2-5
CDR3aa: ASSKETQY

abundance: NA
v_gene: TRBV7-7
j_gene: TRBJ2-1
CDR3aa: ASSATSGIFNEQF

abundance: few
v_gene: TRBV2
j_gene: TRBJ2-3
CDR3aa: ASLVAGGPSDTQY

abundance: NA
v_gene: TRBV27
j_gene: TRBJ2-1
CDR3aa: ASSLWLAGGSYNEQF

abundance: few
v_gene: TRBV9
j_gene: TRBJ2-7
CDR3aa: ASSVGPETGFYEQY

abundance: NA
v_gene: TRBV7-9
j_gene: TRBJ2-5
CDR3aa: ASSLGVETQY

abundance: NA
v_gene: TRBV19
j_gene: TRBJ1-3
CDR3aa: ASRLNTGTESGNTIY

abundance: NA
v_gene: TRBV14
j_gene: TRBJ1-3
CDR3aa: ASSQDRTLSGNTIY

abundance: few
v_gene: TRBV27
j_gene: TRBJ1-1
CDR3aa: ASSLSLVGLGTEAF

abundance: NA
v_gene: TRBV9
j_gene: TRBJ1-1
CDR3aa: ASSVDGGNTEAF

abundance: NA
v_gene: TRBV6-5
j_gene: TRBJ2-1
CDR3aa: ASRGGLAVNNEQF

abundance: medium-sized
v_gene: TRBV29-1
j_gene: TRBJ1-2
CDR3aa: SAADERGLDGYT

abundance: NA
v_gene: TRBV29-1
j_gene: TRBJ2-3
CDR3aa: SVEGPQFTQY

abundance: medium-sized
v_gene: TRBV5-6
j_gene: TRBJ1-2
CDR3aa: ASSYGTVLTHGYT

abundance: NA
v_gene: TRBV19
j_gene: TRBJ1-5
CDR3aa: ASSISGLDGYQPQH

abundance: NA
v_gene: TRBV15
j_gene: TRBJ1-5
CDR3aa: ATKGQGSNQPQH

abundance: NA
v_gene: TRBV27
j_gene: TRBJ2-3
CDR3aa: ASSFGYSTDTQY

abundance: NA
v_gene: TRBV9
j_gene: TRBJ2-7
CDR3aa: ASSGQGHEQY

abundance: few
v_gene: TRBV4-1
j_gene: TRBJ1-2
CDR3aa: ASSQDLSGGYT

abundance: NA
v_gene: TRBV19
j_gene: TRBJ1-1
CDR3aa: ASTRFWNTEAF

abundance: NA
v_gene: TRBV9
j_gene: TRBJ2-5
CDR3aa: ASGLPLAGEKGETQY